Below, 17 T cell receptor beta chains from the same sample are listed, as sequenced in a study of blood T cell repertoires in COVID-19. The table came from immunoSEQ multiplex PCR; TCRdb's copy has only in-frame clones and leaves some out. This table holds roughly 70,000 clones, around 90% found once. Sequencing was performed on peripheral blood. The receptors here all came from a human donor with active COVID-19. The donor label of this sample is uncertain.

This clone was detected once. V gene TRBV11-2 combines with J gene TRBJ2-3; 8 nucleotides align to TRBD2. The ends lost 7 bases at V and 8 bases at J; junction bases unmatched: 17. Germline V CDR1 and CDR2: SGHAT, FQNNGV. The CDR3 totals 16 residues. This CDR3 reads CASKRGSGTFRGTQYF. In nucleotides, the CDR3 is TGTGCCAGCAAGAGGGGTAGCGGGACCTTTAGGGGTACGCAGTATTTT.

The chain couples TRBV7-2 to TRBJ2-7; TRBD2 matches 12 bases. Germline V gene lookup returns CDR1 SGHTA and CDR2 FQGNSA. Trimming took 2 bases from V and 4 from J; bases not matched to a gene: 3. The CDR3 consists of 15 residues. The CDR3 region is CASSLLAGGPYEQYF. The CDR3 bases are TGTGCCAGCAGCTTACTAGCGGGAGGGCCGTACGAGCAGTACTTC.

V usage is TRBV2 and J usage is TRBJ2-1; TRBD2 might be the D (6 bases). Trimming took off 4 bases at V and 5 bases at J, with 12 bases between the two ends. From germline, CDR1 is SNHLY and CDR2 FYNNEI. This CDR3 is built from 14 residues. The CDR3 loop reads CASSVASVDNEQFF. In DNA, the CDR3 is TGTGCCAGCAGTGTGGCTAGCGTTGACAATGAGCAGTTCTTC.

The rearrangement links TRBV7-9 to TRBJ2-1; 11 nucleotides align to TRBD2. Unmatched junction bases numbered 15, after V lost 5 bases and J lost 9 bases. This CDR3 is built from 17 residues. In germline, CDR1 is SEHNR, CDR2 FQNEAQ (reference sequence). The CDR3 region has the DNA TGTGCCAGCAGCCACGCCCTCCGGACTAGCGGGTTGCGTGAGCAGTTCTTC. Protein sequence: CASSHALRTSGLREQFF. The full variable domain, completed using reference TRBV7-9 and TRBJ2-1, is DTGVSQNPRHKITKRGQNVTFRCDPISEHNRLYWYRQTLGQGPEFLTYFQNEAQLEKSRLLSDRFSAERPKGSFSTLEIQRTEQGDSAMYLCASSHALRTSGLREQFFGPGTRLTVL.

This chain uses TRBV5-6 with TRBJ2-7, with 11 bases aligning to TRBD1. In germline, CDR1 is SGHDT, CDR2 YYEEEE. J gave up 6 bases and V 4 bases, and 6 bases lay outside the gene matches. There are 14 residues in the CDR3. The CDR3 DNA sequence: TGTGCCAGCAGCCTAGGACAGGGGGCGGTCGAGCAGTACTTC. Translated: CASSLGQGAVEQYF.

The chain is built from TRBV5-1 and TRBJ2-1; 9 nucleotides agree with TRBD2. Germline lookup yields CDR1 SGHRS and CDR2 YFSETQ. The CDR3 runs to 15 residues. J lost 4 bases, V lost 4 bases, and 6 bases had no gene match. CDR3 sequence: CASSPPSGTYNEQFF. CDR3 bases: TGCGCCAGCAGCCCCCCTAGCGGGACGTACAATGAGCAGTTCTTC.

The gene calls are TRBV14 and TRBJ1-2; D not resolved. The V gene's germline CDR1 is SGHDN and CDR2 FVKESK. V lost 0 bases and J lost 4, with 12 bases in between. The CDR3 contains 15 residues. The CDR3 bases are TGTGCCAGCAGCCAAGAACGGTACAGAATCTATGGCTACACCTTC. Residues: CASSQERYRIYGYTF.

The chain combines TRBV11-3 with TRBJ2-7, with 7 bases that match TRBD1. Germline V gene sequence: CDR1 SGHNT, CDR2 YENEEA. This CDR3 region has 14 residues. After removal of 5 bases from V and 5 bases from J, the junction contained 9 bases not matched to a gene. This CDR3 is CASSLKGAVDEQYF. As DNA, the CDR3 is TGTGCCAGCAGCCTTAAGGGGGCTGTCGACGAGCAGTACTTC.

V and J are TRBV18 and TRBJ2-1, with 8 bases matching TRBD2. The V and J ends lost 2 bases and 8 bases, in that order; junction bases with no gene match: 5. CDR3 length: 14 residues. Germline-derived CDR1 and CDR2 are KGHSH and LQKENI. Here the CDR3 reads CASSPISGSDEQFF. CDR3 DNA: TGTGCCAGCTCACCAATAAGCGGGAGTGATGAGCAGTTCTTC.

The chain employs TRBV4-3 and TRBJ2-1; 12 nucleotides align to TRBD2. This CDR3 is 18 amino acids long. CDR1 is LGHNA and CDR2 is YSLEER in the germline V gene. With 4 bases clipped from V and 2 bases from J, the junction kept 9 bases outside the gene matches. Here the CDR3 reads CASSLATTSGSAYNEQFF. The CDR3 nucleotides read TGCGCCAGCAGCCTCGCGACGACTAGCGGGAGTGCCTACAATGAGCAGTTCTTC.

The CDR3 DNA reads TGTGCCAGCAGCCCAGATGGCAGGCCTAATGAAAAACTGTTTTTT. Protein product: CASSPDGRPNEKLFF. The V gene is TRBV7-6, the J gene TRBJ1-4, with D uncertain. There are 15 residues in the CDR3. The V end was cut by 5 bases, the J end by 3 bases, with 13 bases between. Germline V gene lookup returns CDR1 SGHVS and CDR2 FNYEAQ.

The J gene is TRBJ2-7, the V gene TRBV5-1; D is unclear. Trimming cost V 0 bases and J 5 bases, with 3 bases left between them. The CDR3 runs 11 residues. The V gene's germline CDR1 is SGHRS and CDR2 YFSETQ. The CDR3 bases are TGCGCCAGCAGCTTGGACAACGAGCAGTACTTC. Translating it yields CASSLDNEQYF. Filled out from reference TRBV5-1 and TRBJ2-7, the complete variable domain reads KAGVTQTPRYLIKTRGQQVTLSCSPISGHRSVSWYQQTPGQGLQFLFEYFSETQRNKGNFPGRFSGRQFSNSRSEMNVSTLELGDSALYLCASSLDNEQYFGPGTRLTVT.

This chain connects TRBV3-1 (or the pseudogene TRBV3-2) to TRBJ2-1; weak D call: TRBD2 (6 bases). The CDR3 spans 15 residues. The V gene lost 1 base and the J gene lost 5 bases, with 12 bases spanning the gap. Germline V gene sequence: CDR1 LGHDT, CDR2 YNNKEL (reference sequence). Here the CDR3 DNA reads TGTGCCAGCAGCCAAGGGTGGGAGGCCCACAATGAGCAGTTCTTC. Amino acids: CASSQGWEAHNEQFF.

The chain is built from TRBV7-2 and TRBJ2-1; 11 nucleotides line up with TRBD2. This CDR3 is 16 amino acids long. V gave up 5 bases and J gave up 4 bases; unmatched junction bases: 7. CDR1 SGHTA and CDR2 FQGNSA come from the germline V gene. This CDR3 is CASSPGTSGSYNEQFF. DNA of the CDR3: TGTGCCAGCAGCCCGGGGACTAGCGGATCGTACAATGAGCAGTTCTTC.

The CDR3 loop reads CASSSGGAYGYTF. In DNA, the CDR3 is TGTGCCAGCAGTTCAGGGGGTGCCTATGGCTACACCTTC. This chain uses TRBV28 with TRBJ1-2; TRBD1 matches at 7 bases. The CDR3 totals 13 residues. Germline CDR1 is MDHEN and CDR2 is SYDVKM. V lost 4 bases and J lost 4; bases outside the gene matches: 3.

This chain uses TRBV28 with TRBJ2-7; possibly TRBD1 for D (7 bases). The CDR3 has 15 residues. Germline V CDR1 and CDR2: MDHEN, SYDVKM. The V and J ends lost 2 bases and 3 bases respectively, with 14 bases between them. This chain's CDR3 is CASSLPGQGGYEQYF. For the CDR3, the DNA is TGTGCCAGCAGTTTACCAGGCCAGGGGGGCTACGAGCAGTACTTC.

CDR3 DNA sequence: TGTGCCAGCAGCGCCCCGACGGAGTATAGCAATCAGCCCCAGCATTTT. Protein sequence: CASSAPTEYSNQPQHF. V usage is TRBV6-6 and J usage is TRBJ1-5; D is undetermined. In germline, CDR1 is MNHNY, CDR2 SVGAGI (reference sequence). This CDR3 is built from 16 residues. V was shortened by 6 bases and J by 0 bases, with 15 bases between the two germline ends.